This T cell receptor (beta chain) was identified during a study of cytomegalovirus exposure and HLA in healthy donors. Study-level findings and limits: Later work showed greater clonal expansion in HLA-associated TCR beta chains than in equally common others.

CDR1 is SGHTS, CDR2 YDEGEE, per germline. The CDR3 contains 15 residues. V was cut by 1 base and J by 0 bases, with 10 bases left in between. Regarding this clone: Its antigen is not identified.

Primers included in the PCR were 60 Vbeta and 13 Jbeta primers. The table came from immunoSEQ multiplex PCR; TCRdb's copy has only in-frame clones and leaves some out. Altogether 150,000 to 200,000 clones are present, roughly 80% being singletons, with the ten largest covering 4.5% to 7.5%. Sequencing was carried out using PBMCs. This clonotype was obtained from a woman aged 25-40 years in good health and CMV-seropositive. The V and J genes are TRBV5-8 and TRBJ1-1; D is undetermined. The CDR3 nucleotides are TGTGCCAGCAGCTTGTATGGAGGGATGAACACTGAAGCTTTCTTT. Amino acids: CASSLYGGMNTEAFF.